Detailed here is one TCR beta chain. Antigen unknown. The data were taken from a study of cytomegalovirus exposure and HLA in healthy donors. Study-wide points: Some TCR beta chains (roughly 160 of them) were listed as cytomegalovirus-associated. Presence/absence analyses rested on an assumption that sequencing depth was roughly uniform across donors. In a later analysis, V- and J-gene trimming of beta chains associated with a DCLRE1C missense variant, replicated independently.

With 60 Vbeta and 13 Jbeta primers, the PCR was carried out. Using immunoSEQ multiplex PCR, the repertoire was profiled, and TCRdb retains in-frame clones only, with some absent. The table shows about 110,000 clones, with 74% occurring only once. Germline V CDR1 and CDR2: MNHNY, SVGAGI (reference sequence). V lost 7 bases to trimming and J lost 3 bases, with 12 bases between them. The CDR3 contains 13 residues. The V and J genes are TRBV6-6 and TRBJ1-2; D remains unclear. Specimen: PBMCs. The origin of this receptor is a middle-aged man in good health and CMV-seropositive. The CDR3 loop reads CASKEGGDYGYTF. CDR3 nucleotide sequence: TGTGCCAGCAAGGAGGGAGGTGACTATGGCTACACCTTC.